Listed here are 22 T cell receptor beta chains from one sample, sequenced in a study of blood T cell repertoires in COVID-19. The repertoire was sequenced with immunoSEQ multiplex PCR; TCRdb's copy has only in-frame clones and lacks some. The sample carries 270,000 or so clones, approximately 90% recorded once. Sequencing was performed on PBMCs or T cells enriched from blood (not recorded which). These receptors were taken from a woman in her forties with acute COVID-19.

The V call is TRBV5-1, the J call TRBJ2-3; 9 positions agree with TRBD2. CDR3 length: 16 amino acids. V lost 4 bases, J lost 4 bases, and 10 bases stayed unmatched. The germline V gene encodes CDR1 SGHRS and CDR2 YFSETQ. The CDR3 bases are TGCGCCAGCAGCGCCGGGAAACTAGCGGGCGCAGATACGCAGTATTTT. Its protein is CASSAGKLAGADTQYF. Based on the CDR3 plus reference TRBV5-1 and TRBJ2-3, the full variable domain is KAGVTQTPRYLIKTRGQQVTLSCSPISGHRSVSWYQQTPGQGLQFLFEYFSETQRNKGNFPGRFSGRQFSNSRSEMNVSTLELGDSALYLCASSAGKLAGADTQYFGPGTRLTVL.

The count of this clone is one. The chain has TRBV10-3 and TRBJ1-1; D might be TRBD1 (6 bases). The germline V gene encodes CDR1 ENHRY and CDR2 SYGVKD. This CDR3 is built from 14 residues. With 10 bases removed from V and 1 base from J, the gap between germline ends came to 16 bases. The CDR3 sequence is CATTSPTGNTEAFF. CDR3 in DNA: TGTGCCACCACCTCTCCGACAGGGAACACTGAAGCTTTCTTT.

The J gene is TRBJ1-5, the V gene TRBV7-9; 7 bases agree with TRBD1. Trimming removed 5 bases from V and 11 bases from J; junction bases left unmatched: 6. The CDR3 runs to 12 residues. In germline, CDR1 is SEHNR, CDR2 FQNEAQ (reference sequence). The CDR3 is CASSRDRAAQHF. CDR3 nucleotides: TGTGCCAGCAGCCGCGACAGGGCGGCCCAGCATTTT.

The chain joins TRBV24-1 to TRBJ1-5, with D uncertain. Germline V lookup: CDR1 KGHDR, CDR2 SFDVKD. V shed 4 bases and J shed 0 bases, with 12 bases lying between them. The CDR3 sequence is 16 residues long. The DNA of the CDR3 is TGTGCCACCAGTGACTCGGGGTTTGATAGCAATCAGCCCCAGCATTTT. Translating it yields CATSDSGFDSNQPQHF.

V is TRBV5-1 and J is TRBJ2-7; 10 nucleotides agree with TRBD2. CDR3 size: 16 residues. V lost 1 base, J lost 4 bases, and 8 bases stayed unmatched. CDR1 SGHRS and CDR2 YFSETQ come from the germline V gene. The CDR3 is CASSLISGRATYEQYF. CDR3 nucleotide sequence: TGCGCCAGCAGCTTGATCAGCGGGAGGGCCACATACGAGCAGTACTTC.

The gene calls are TRBV7-2 and TRBJ2-1; 9 bases are shared with TRBD1. V lost 3 bases and J lost 7; bases outside the gene matches: 7. The germline CDR1 and CDR2 sequences are SGHTA and FQGNSA. This CDR3 is 15 amino acids long. The CDR3: CASSFGQGTVNEQFF. As DNA, the CDR3 is TGTGCCAGCAGCTTTGGACAGGGGACGGTAAATGAGCAGTTCTTC.

This chain connects TRBV2 to TRBJ2-7; D gene uncertain. The CDR3 has 12 residues. Germline CDR1 is SNHLY and CDR2 is FYNNEI. Trimming removed 7 bases at V and 7 bases at J, with 14 bases between. Here the CDR3 reads CASMLDLSEQYF. The CDR3 coding sequence is TGTGCCAGCATGCTAGATCTGAGTGAGCAGTACTTC.

The V gene is TRBV2, the J gene TRBJ2-1; 7 bases are a match to TRBD1. Germline CDR1 and CDR2: SNHLY and FYNNEI. With 7 bases clipped from V and 10 bases from J, the junction kept 13 bases outside the gene matches. The CDR3 is 14 amino acids. CDR3 nucleotide sequence: TGTGCCAGCACAGAGGACAGGTTTGTTGTCGAGCAGTTCTTC. Protein product: CASTEDRFVVEQFF.

The rearrangement joins TRBV3-1 (or the pseudogene TRBV3-2) to TRBJ2-5; the D gene is possibly TRBD1 (5 bases). CDR1 is LGHDT, CDR2 YNNKEL, per germline (reference sequence). With 0 bases removed from V and 5 bases from J, the gap between germline ends came to 10 bases. The CDR3 extends over 14 amino acids. The CDR3 DNA reads TGTGCCAGCAGCCAAGATACTGGGGCGGAGACCCAGTACTTC. Encoded protein: CASSQDTGAETQYF.

The chain is built from TRBV11-3 and TRBJ1-1; D may be TRBD1 (6 bases). This CDR3 is 13 amino acids long. Trimming left V 7 bases short and J 7 bases short, with 16 bases between. Germline-derived CDR1 and CDR2 are SGHNT and YENEEA. CDR3 bases: TGTGCCAGCAACACAGGGACGGGCCTTGAAGCTTTCTTT. This gives the protein CASNTGTGLEAFF.

V is TRBV7-2 and J is TRBJ2-7; possible D gene TRBD2, 6 bases. The CDR3 covers 15 residues. The germline V gene has CDR1 SGHTA and CDR2 FQGNSA. V lost 2 bases and J 5 bases, leaving 16 bases between the germline ends. The DNA for the CDR3 is TGTGCCAGCAGCTTATTCGGGTCGGCGGGGAACGAGCAGTACGTC. This translates into CASSLFGSAGNEQYV.

The chain's CDR3 is CASQSGSSYEQYV. CDR3 DNA sequence: TGTGCCAGTCAGAGCGGGAGCTCCTACGAGCAGTACGTC. The chain uses TRBV12-3 or TRBV12-4 and TRBJ2-7; TRBD2 matches 8 bases. The CDR3 extends over 13 amino acids. The V and J ends lost 9 bases and 0 bases, in that order; junction bases with no gene match: 4.

The J gene is TRBJ2-1, the V gene TRBV11-2; TRBD1 might be the D (5 bases). CDR3 size: 16 residues. Germline CDR1 is SGHAT and CDR2 is FQNNGV. The V and J ends lost 2 bases and 0 bases respectively, with 11 bases between them. This chain's CDR3 is CASSLLGATSYNEQFF. The CDR3 DNA is TGTGCCAGCAGCTTATTAGGGGCTACCTCCTACAATGAGCAGTTCTTC.

In DNA form, the CDR3 reads TGTGCCAGCAGCCCAAGTTGGGGGGACGGTTCCGGGGAGCTGTTTTTT. Protein: CASSPSWGDGSGELFF. The V and J genes are TRBV27 and TRBJ2-2, with D possibly TRBD2 on 6 matching bases. V shed 6 bases and J shed 6 bases, with 20 bases lying between them. The length of the CDR3 is 16 residues. Per germline, CDR1 MNHEY and CDR2 SMNVEV (reference sequence).

The chain has TRBV2 and TRBJ1-5, with 8 nucleotides matching TRBD1. CDR3 length: 14 residues. Germline CDR1 SNHLY, CDR2 FYNNEI. The V segment lost 5 bases and the J segment 4 bases; nucleotides outside the gene matches: 4. CDR3 loop: CASSRDRLNQPQHF. In DNA form, the CDR3 reads TGTGCCAGCAGTCGGGACAGGCTAAATCAGCCCCAGCATTTT.

The chain is built from TRBV24-1 and TRBJ2-1; D possibly corresponds to TRBD1 (6 bases). Trimming took 2 bases from V and 4 from J, leaving 14 bases between them. Germline CDR1 KGHDR, CDR2 SFDVKD. The CDR3 extends over 16 amino acids. DNA for the CDR3: TGTGCCACCAGTGATTCAGCGGACAGAGGATACAATGAGCAGTTCTTC. As protein: CATSDSADRGYNEQFF.

V and J are TRBV27 and TRBJ1-1; possibly TRBD1 for D (5 bases). Trimming took off 6 bases at V and 4 bases at J, with 12 bases between the two ends. The CDR3 is made up of 13 amino acids. CDR1 is MNHEY and CDR2 is SMNVEV in the germline V gene (reference sequence). The DNA for the CDR3 is TGTGCCAGCAGGGAATCGGGGGGCACTGAAGCTTTCTTT. It yields the protein CASRESGGTEAFF.

The chain carries TRBV16 and TRBJ1-2; D is undetermined. The CDR3 length is 12 residues. V lost 2 bases and J lost 8, with 9 bases in between. The germline gives CDR1 KGHSY, CDR2 FQNENV. CDR3 sequence: CASSQEGRGYTF. CDR3 DNA sequence: TGTGCCAGCAGCCAAGAAGGGAGGGGCTACACCTTC.

V gene TRBV19 combines with J gene TRBJ2-7; 10 nucleotides agree with TRBD2. The CDR3 spans 14 residues. CDR1 is LNHDA and CDR2 is SQIVND in the germline V gene (reference sequence). V was clipped by 5 bases and J by 6 bases; unmatched bases: 7. The CDR3 protein is CASSASGTSAEQYV. The CDR3 nucleotides read TGTGCCAGTAGTGCCTCCGGGACTAGCGCCGAGCAGTACGTC.

J is TRBJ1-4 and V is TRBV7-2; the D is unclear. The germline V and J ends were trimmed by 2 bases and 8 bases, with 15 bases remaining between them. This CDR3 comprises 15 residues. Germline V gene data show CDR1 as SGHTA and CDR2 as FQGNSA. The CDR3 sequence is CASSLFSGKGEKLFF. The CDR3 DNA reads TGTGCCAGCAGCTTATTTTCGGGAAAAGGGGAAAAACTGTTTTTT.

The V gene is TRBV5-4, the J gene TRBJ2-1; perhaps TRBD2 as D (6 bases). CDR3 length: 17 residues. V dropped 0 bases and J dropped 2 bases, with 15 bases sitting between them. Germline V CDR1 and CDR2: SGHNT, YYREEE (reference sequence). CDR3 sequence: CASSLGAPGATYNEQFF. CDR3 DNA: TGTGCCAGCAGCTTGGGAGCCCCGGGAGCCACCTACAATGAGCAGTTCTTC.

V and J are TRBV10-1 and TRBJ2-5; 7 bases are shared with TRBD2. The V and J ends lost 1 base and 1 base, in that order; junction bases with no gene match: 3. The germline CDR1 and CDR2 sequences are WNHNN and SYGVQD (reference sequence). The CDR3 contains 15 residues. The CDR3 DNA sequence: TGCGCCAGCAGTGAGTTAGCGGGCGCCCAAGAGACCCAGTACTTC. Protein sequence: CASSELAGAQETQYF.